This entry lists 18 T cell receptor beta chains sequenced from one sample in a study of blood T cells in healthy people across ages. Next came a second PCR, run for about 7 to 11 cycles, which used a sample-barcoded 5' primer along with a J-beta primer mix. TCRdb re-derived calls from the 5' RACE reads in MiXCR, one entry per CDR3 protein. The sample carries approximately 730,000 distinct CDR3 sequences, roughly 53% recorded once. The sample comprised blood. The receptors were sampled from a man older than 75 in good health.

The V call is TRBV10-2, the J call TRBJ2-7; the match to TRBD2 covers 8 bases. This CDR3 is 15 amino acids long. CDR1 and CDR2 from the germline V gene are WSHSY and SAAADI. Unmatched junction bases numbered 5, after V lost 2 bases and J lost 2 bases. Here the CDR3 DNA reads TGCGCCAGCAGTGAGGTGGTAGCGGGGACCTACGAGCAGTACTTC. It codes for CASSEVVAGTYEQYF.

This clonotype was detected only a few times. The chain couples TRBV12-3 or TRBV12-4 to TRBJ2-1, with TRBD2 identical over 10 bases. The CDR3 is 17 residues long. V gave up 4 bases and J gave up 5 bases; unmatched junction bases: 11. This chain's CDR3 is CASSSHGSGRKNNEQFF. For the CDR3, the DNA is TGTGCCAGCAGTTCCCACGGTAGCGGGAGGAAAAACAATGAGCAGTTCTTC.

This clonotype was seen ten or more times. The rearrangement uses TRBV20-1 and TRBJ2-1; 10 bases are a match to TRBD2. The V segment lost 7 bases and the J segment 9 bases; nucleotides outside the gene matches: 9. Germline V gene data show CDR1 as DFQATT and CDR2 as SNEGSKA (reference sequence). This CDR3 contains 13 residues. CDR3 in amino acids: CSVAGTSVGEQFF. The DNA for the CDR3 is TGCAGTGTCGCCGGGACTAGCGTAGGTGAGCAGTTCTTC.

This clonotype came up a few times. The chain combines TRBV7-9 with TRBJ1-2; D is unclear. The V and J ends lost 2 bases and 8 bases respectively, with 15 bases between them. The CDR3 has 14 residues. The germline CDR1 and CDR2 sequences are SEHNR and FQNEAQ (reference sequence). Here the CDR3 reads CASSLWSGWEGYTF. CDR3 nucleotides: TGTGCCAGCAGCTTATGGTCAGGATGGGAAGGCTACACCTTC. Drawing the rest from reference TRBV7-9 and TRBJ1-2, the complete variable domain is DTGVSQNPRHKITKRGQNVTFRCDPISEHNRLYWYRQTLGQGPEFLTYFQNEAQLEKSRLLSDRFSAERPKGSFSTLEIQRTEQGDSAMYLCASSLWSGWEGYTFGSGTRLTVV.

Remarks on this clonotype: With a much larger clone just one base away, this may be a read error. The chain links TRBV2 to TRBJ2-5; 10 nucleotides agree with TRBD2. Looked up from germline, CDR1 is SNHLY and CDR2 is FYNNEI. CDR3 length equals 15 residues. V lost 4 bases, J lost 11 bases, and 13 bases stayed unmatched. The CDR3 here is CASSVSSGSPDEQYF. The CDR3 nucleotides read TGTGCCAGCAGTGTCTCTAGCGGGAGCCCAGATGAGCAGTACTTC.

Only one count was recorded for this clonotype. The rearrangement links TRBV6-2 or TRBV6-3 to TRBJ1-5, with TRBD1 matching over 7 bases. The CDR3 spans 15 residues. Germline lookup yields CDR1 MNHEY and CDR2 SVGEGT. The trim removed 6 bases at V and 2 bases at J, leaving 7 bases unmatched. In DNA, the CDR3 is TGTGCCAGCAGCAATACAGGGGCAGGCAATCAGCCCCAGCATTTT. This sequence encodes CASSNTGAGNQPQHF.

The V and J genes are TRBV20-1 and TRBJ2-1; tentatively, D is TRBD2 (6 bases). CDR3 length: 11 amino acids. The V and J ends lost 2 bases and 15 bases respectively, with 14 bases between them. CDR1 DFQATT and CDR2 SNEGSKA come from the germline V gene (reference sequence). CDR3 sequence reads: CSARTGGPAFF. As DNA, the CDR3 is TGCAGTGCTAGAACCGGAGGGCCTGCGTTCTTC.

Concerning this clonotype itself: A read error may be the cause here, since a much bigger clone is one base away. The CDR3 bases are TGCAGCGTTGTAGAATCCGTACGAGGATACCAAGAGACCCAGTACTTC. It translates to CSVVESVRGYQETQYF. The chain uses TRBV29-1 and TRBJ2-5, with D hard to call. The CDR3 extends over 16 amino acids. CDR1 and CDR2 (germline): SQVTM, ANQGSEA. V was pared by 4 bases and J by 0 bases, with 18 bases between.

This clonotype has a handful of counts. This rearrangement joins TRBV24-1 to TRBJ1-5, with a weak D call TRBD1 (6 bases). The germline V gene has CDR1 KGHDR and CDR2 SFDVKD. The germline V and J ends were trimmed by 4 bases and 3 bases, with 12 bases remaining between them. The length of the CDR3 is 15 residues. The CDR3 region has the DNA TGTGCCACCAGTGAGGCCGGGGGGCTCAATCAGCCCCAGCATTTT. As protein: CATSEAGGLNQPQHF.

The chain couples TRBV15 to TRBJ2-4; 7 nucleotides line up with TRBD2. Per the germline V gene, CDR1 is LNHNV and CDR2 is YYDKDF (reference sequence). The CDR3 has 19 residues. V lost 1 base, J lost 0 bases, and 12 bases stayed unmatched. CDR3 in amino acids: CATSRALGYGGVAKNIQYF. The CDR3 DNA is TGTGCCACCAGCAGAGCTCTAGGATATGGGGGGGTAGCCAAAAACATTCAGTACTTC.

CDR3: CASSGEGVSYGYTF. The DNA for the CDR3 is TGTGCCAGCAGTGGAGAGGGTGTGAGCTATGGCTACACCTTC. The rearrangement uses TRBV6-1 and TRBJ1-2; D unresolved. The CDR3 consists of 14 residues. The germline gives CDR1 MNHNS, CDR2 SASEGT. Trimming pared 4 bases from V and 4 bases from J, leaving 13 bases between.

This clonotype was seen only a few times. The chain joins TRBV29-1 to TRBJ2-1, with D perhaps TRBD1 or TRBD2 (5 bases each). CDR3 length: 15 residues. Trimming removed 6 bases from V and 3 bases from J, with 18 bases in between. Germline V gene sequence: CDR1 SQVTM, CDR2 ANQGSEA. The CDR3 sequence: CSVGETGTNYNEQFF. The CDR3 nucleotides read TGCAGCGTCGGTGAAACCGGGACCAACTACAATGAGCAGTTCTTC.

The genes are TRBV7-9 and TRBJ1-1; D might be TRBD1 (6 bases). V was clipped by 7 bases and J by 4 bases, with 13 bases between them. The length of the CDR3 is 13 residues. In germline, CDR1 is SEHNR, CDR2 FQNEAQ (reference sequence). CDR3 sequence (DNA): TGTGCCAGCACCTCCCGGGGGCTCACTGAAGCTTTCTTT. It encodes CASTSRGLTEAFF.

The sample holds a few counts of this clonotype. The J gene is TRBJ2-7, the V gene TRBV2; D might be TRBD1 or TRBD2, each matching 5 bases. The CDR3 length is 17 residues. V lost 7 bases and J 7 bases, leaving 29 bases between the germline ends. Germline assignment: CDR1 SNHLY and CDR2 FYNNEI. The CDR3 is CASTGKIRGHQTGEQYF. CDR3 in DNA: TGTGCCAGCACGGGGAAGATCCGGGGCCATCAGACTGGGGAGCAGTACTTC.

This clonotype was counted a few times. The genes are TRBV9 and TRBJ2-1; 9 bases are a match to TRBD1. The CDR3 loop spans 13 amino acids. V shed 7 bases and J 7 bases; nucleotides not matched to a gene: 6. The germline V gene has CDR1 SGDLS and CDR2 YYNGEE. CDR3 coding DNA: TGTGCCAGCGGGGGACAGGGCTGGAATGAGCAGTTCTTC. Translated, it gives CASGGQGWNEQFF.

The chain is built from TRBV5-1 and TRBJ2-5, with TRBD2 matching 13 bases. CDR1 and CDR2 from the germline V gene are SGHRS and YFSETQ. CDR3 length: 16 residues. J lost 2 bases, V lost 4 bases, and 5 bases had no gene match. The CDR3 region is CASSGGLAGVQETQYF. The DNA for the CDR3 is TGCGCCAGCAGCGGTGGACTAGCGGGGGTACAAGAGACCCAGTACTTC.

The V and J genes are TRBV11-2 and TRBJ2-1; possibly TRBD2 for D (5 bases). The germline gives CDR1 SGHAT, CDR2 FQNNGV. This CDR3 is 15 amino acids long. V was clipped by 2 bases and J by 6 bases, with 14 bases between them. The chain's CDR3 is CASSLFRLAGNEQFF. CDR3 nucleotides: TGTGCCAGCAGCTTATTTAGGCTAGCCGGCAATGAGCAGTTCTTC.

This clonotype was counted a few times. V is TRBV29-1 and J is TRBJ1-1, with a possible D match to TRBD1 (5 bases). Germline V gives CDR1 SQVTM, CDR2 ANQGSEA. Trimming took off 3 bases at V and 11 bases at J, with 13 bases between the two ends. The CDR3 loop spans 11 amino acids. This CDR3 reads CSVDGGRGAFF. The CDR3, as DNA: TGCAGCGTTGATGGGGGTCGGGGGGCTTTCTTT.